Listed here are 31 T cell receptor beta chains from one sample, sequenced in a study of Ad26.COV2.S vaccination and SARS-CoV-2 variants. The treatment was: some 19 received Ad26.COV2.S at low or high dose, single or two shots; about five received placebo; per-sample allocation not given. Sampling took place 63 days after the first vaccine or placebo injection. Using immunoSEQ multiplex PCR, the repertoire was profiled, and TCRdb retains in-frame clones only, with some absent. The sample shows around 450,000 clones, 80% to 90% of them seen only once. This specimen consisted of peripheral blood, obtained in a trial of Ad26.COV2.S vaccine versus placebo. The source of these receptors is a person aged 18-60 years who received the Ad26.COV2.S COVID-19 vaccine or a placebo.

The chain combines TRBV5-6 with TRBJ2-7, with 9 bases that match TRBD2. Looked up from germline, CDR1 is SGHDT and CDR2 is YYEEEE. V shed 4 bases and J 2 bases; nucleotides not matched to a gene: 1. The CDR3 is made up of 13 amino acids. The CDR3 loop is CASSPSGTYEQYV. CDR3 nucleotides: TGTGCCAGCAGCCCTAGCGGGACCTACGAGCAGTACGTC.

The genes are TRBV5-1 and TRBJ2-1; D is uncertain. The germline V gene encodes CDR1 SGHRS and CDR2 YFSETQ. The CDR3 covers 15 residues. Trimming took off 4 bases at V and 4 bases at J, with 15 bases between the two ends. As DNA, the CDR3 is TGCGCCAGCAGCCCCGATAGGACGGTATACAATGAGCAGTTCTTC. Translated: CASSPDRTVYNEQFF.

The chain combines TRBV7-2 with TRBJ2-3; D unresolved. Germline CDR1 and CDR2: SGHTA and FQGNSA. The germline V and J ends were trimmed by 2 bases and 0 bases, with 9 bases remaining between them. The CDR3 sequence is 15 residues long. This chain's CDR3 is CASSLRSLSTDTQYF. CDR3 DNA: TGTGCCAGCAGCTTAAGGAGCCTGAGCACAGATACGCAGTATTTT.

This clone was counted a single time. The J gene is TRBJ2-5, the V gene TRBV5-4; tentatively, D is TRBD1 (6 bases). The CDR3 consists of 13 residues. Germline V gene sequence: CDR1 SGHNT, CDR2 YYREEE (reference sequence). Trimming shortened V by 4 bases and J by 7 bases, and 14 bases separated the two germline ends. Here the CDR3 reads CASSMTGPGTQYF. The CDR3 DNA reads TGTGCCAGCAGCATGACAGGCCCAGGGACCCAGTACTTC. The full variable domain, rest sourced from reference TRBV5-4 and TRBJ2-5, is ETGVTQSPTHLIKTRGQQVTLRCSSQSGHNTVSWYQQALGQGPQFIFQYYREEENGRGNFPPRFSGLQFPNYSSELNVNALELDDSALYLCASSMTGPGTQYFGPGTRLLVL.

The chain couples TRBV5-1 to TRBJ2-5; TRBD1 might be the D (6 bases). This CDR3 region has 14 residues. V gave up 0 bases and J gave up 4 bases, with 10 bases separating them. CDR1 and CDR2 (germline): SGHRS, YFSETQ. The CDR3 loop reads CASSLELTGETQYF. The CDR3 DNA reads TGCGCCAGCAGCTTGGAGTTGACAGGAGAGACCCAGTACTTC.

This clone was seen only once. This sequence joins TRBV19 and TRBJ2-7; D gene ambiguous. The V gene lost 2 bases and the J gene lost 3 bases, with 14 bases spanning the gap. The CDR3 has 15 amino acids. Per the germline V gene, CDR1 is LNHDA and CDR2 is SQIVND (reference sequence). The CDR3 loop is CASSINGALLYEQYF. The CDR3 DNA reads TGTGCCAGTAGTATAAATGGCGCCCTCCTCTACGAGCAGTACTTC. The full variable domain, with the rest looked up from reference TRBV19 and TRBJ2-7, is DGGITQSPKYLFRKEGQNVTLSCEQNLNHDAMYWYRQDPGQGLRLIYYSQIVNDFQKGDIAEGYSVSREKKESFPLTVTSAQKNPTAFYLCASSINGALLYEQYFGPGTRLTVT.

This clone was seen only once. This chain links TRBV2 with TRBJ1-1; 8 bases match TRBD1. The CDR3 contains 16 residues. Germline V CDR1 and CDR2: SNHLY, FYNNEI. V lost 5 bases to trimming and J lost 5 bases; unmatched junction nucleotides: 13. The CDR3 here is CASSPDRAGRRTEAFF. The CDR3 DNA reads as TGTGCCAGCAGTCCGGACAGGGCGGGTAGGAGGACTGAAGCTTTCTTT.

This chain links TRBV4-3 with TRBJ2-3; 9 bases are shared with TRBD1. The CDR3 has 16 residues. CDR1 is LGHNA and CDR2 is YSLEER in the germline V gene. V dropped 4 bases and J dropped 4; count of bases not matched to a gene: 9. Here the CDR3 DNA reads TGCGCCAGCAGCCTGGGACAGGGAGAGGGGCCAGATACGCAGTATTTT. As protein: CASSLGQGEGPDTQYF.

This clone was counted a single time. The V gene is TRBV27, the J gene TRBJ2-1; 10 bases line up with TRBD1. The CDR3 consists of 18 residues. Germline V gene sequence: CDR1 MNHEY, CDR2 SMNVEV (reference sequence). The V gene end was trimmed by 2 bases and the J gene end by 4 bases; junction bases not matched to a gene: 11. The CDR3 loop is CASSLSIWRTGGYNEQFF. The DNA for the CDR3 is TGTGCCAGCAGTTTAAGCATTTGGCGGACAGGGGGTTACAATGAGCAGTTCTTC.

V is TRBV4-2 and J is TRBJ1-3; D gene ambiguous. Germline V gene sequence: CDR1 LGHNA, CDR2 YNFKEQ. V dropped 0 bases and J dropped 2 bases, with 11 bases sitting between them. The CDR3 contains 16 residues. CDR3 protein: CASSQDPRVTGNTIYF. The DNA of the CDR3 is TGTGCCAGCAGCCAAGATCCTCGCGTCACTGGAAACACCATATATTTT.

The CDR3 loop is CAISGGEAYEQYV. The DNA for the CDR3 is TGTGCCATCAGTGGGGGGGAGGCCTACGAGCAGTACGTC. The rearrangement uses TRBV10-3 and TRBJ2-7; tentatively, D is TRBD2 (6 bases). CDR3 length: 13 amino acids. V was cut by 4 bases and J by 2 bases, with 9 bases left in between. Germline CDR1 and CDR2: ENHRY and SYGVKD.

The rearrangement uses TRBV3-1 (or the pseudogene TRBV3-2) and TRBJ2-1; D is unresolved. Per the germline V gene, CDR1 is LGHDT and CDR2 is YNNKEL (reference sequence). The CDR3 runs 15 residues. V lost 4 bases to trimming and J lost 0 bases, with 10 bases between them. The CDR3, as DNA: TGTGCCAGCAGCCGCGATGCCCTCTCCTACAATGAGCAGTTCTTC. This translates into CASSRDALSYNEQFF.

The chain uses TRBV11-2 and TRBJ2-5; D is unclear. Trimming shortened V by 3 bases and J by 2 bases, and 7 bases separated the two germline ends. This CDR3 has 13 amino acids. Germline CDR1 is SGHAT and CDR2 is FQNNGV. The CDR3 sequence is CASSFGPQETQYF. In nucleotides, the CDR3 is TGTGCCAGCAGCTTCGGGCCTCAAGAGACCCAGTACTTC.

The chain uses TRBV6-5 and TRBJ2-7; 9 bases match TRBD1. Germline CDR1 and CDR2: MNHEY and SVGAGI. CDR3 size: 16 residues. The trim removed 2 bases at V and 6 bases at J, leaving 11 bases unmatched. The CDR3 spells CASSYPAPGQGGEQYF. The CDR3 coding sequence is TGTGCCAGCAGTTACCCAGCGCCGGGACAGGGTGGCGAGCAGTACTTC.

CDR3 in amino acids: CASSRGGFGETEAFF. The CDR3 region has the DNA TGCGCCAGCAGCCGCGGGGGGTTCGGAGAAACTGAAGCTTTCTTT. The chain carries TRBV4-3 and TRBJ1-1, with D possibly matching TRBD1 (5 bases). This CDR3 has 15 residues. From germline, CDR1 is LGHNA and CDR2 YSLEER. Deletions cut 4 bases from V and 5 bases from J, with 17 bases between.

J is TRBJ2-5 and V is TRBV7-8, with no clear D. The V gene's germline CDR1 is SGHVS and CDR2 FQNEAQ. V was pared by 8 bases and J by 3 bases, with 22 bases between. There are 16 residues in the CDR3. The CDR3 here is CASSVFASIREETQYF. DNA for the CDR3: TGTGCCAGCTCGGTGTTCGCTAGTATTCGGGAAGAGACCCAGTACTTC.

The chain combines TRBV6-1 with TRBJ1-1; D remains unclear. The CDR3 runs to 15 residues. Germline loops: CDR1 MNHNS, CDR2 SASEGT. V gave up 2 bases and J gave up 1 base, with 11 bases separating them. CDR3 in amino acids: CASSERVNGNTEAFF. In DNA, the CDR3 is TGTGCCAGCAGTGAACGGGTCAATGGGAACACTGAAGCTTTCTTT.

This chain joins TRBV6-6 and TRBJ2-7; D might be TRBD1 (6 bases). CDR1 is MNHNY, CDR2 SVGAGI, per germline (reference sequence). The length of the CDR3 is 14 residues. Trimming pared 6 bases from V and 7 bases from J, leaving 19 bases between. In nucleotides, the CDR3 is TGTGCCAGCAGCCGCGGTGCCAGGGGCGGAGAGCAGTACTTC. Encoded protein: CASSRGARGGEQYF.

With regard to this clone: This same CDR3 is encoded by further DNA sequences in the sample. This sequence joins TRBV15 and TRBJ1-2; 8 bases align to TRBD1. The CDR3 is 13 amino acids. After removal of 5 bases from V and 5 bases from J, the junction contained 4 bases not matched to a gene. Germline CDR1 reads LNHNV; CDR2 reads YYDKDF (reference sequence). CDR3 residues: CATSRGTGYGYTF. Written as DNA, the CDR3 is TGTGCCACCAGCCGCGGGACAGGTTATGGCTACACCTTC. Full variable domain (missing parts from reference TRBV15 and TRBJ1-2): DAMVIQNPRYQVTQFGKPVTLSCSQTLNHNVMYWYQQKSSQAPKLLFHYYDKDFNNEADTPDNFQSRRPNTSFCFLDIRSPGLGDTAMYLCATSRGTGYGYTFGSGTRLTVV.

This sequence joins TRBV7-3 and TRBJ2-2; TRBD2 matches at 9 bases. The V gene end was trimmed by 5 bases and the J gene end by 4 bases; junction bases not matched to a gene: 5. Germline-derived CDR1 and CDR2 are SGHTA and FQGTGA. This CDR3 has 15 residues. The CDR3 here is CASSDSGSVTGELFF. CDR3 sequence (DNA): TGTGCCAGCAGCGATAGCGGGAGTGTCACCGGGGAGCTGTTTTTT.

This chain links TRBV6-5 with TRBJ1-2; D may be TRBD1 (6 bases). Germline CDR1 reads MNHEY; CDR2 reads SVGAGI. Trimming took off 5 bases at V and 7 bases at J, with 11 bases between the two ends. The CDR3 has 12 amino acids. The CDR3 DNA follows: TGTGCCAGCAGTAACCCAGGGGCTGGCTACACCTTC. Protein: CASSNPGAGYTF.

This chain links TRBV2 with TRBJ1-2, with unresolved D. Germline values: CDR1 SNHLY, CDR2 FYNNEI. The V gene lost 5 bases and the J gene lost 3 bases, with 13 bases spanning the gap. This CDR3 has 14 residues. CDR3 loop: CASSPLTEDYGYTF. CDR3 coding DNA: TGTGCCAGCAGTCCTTTGACGGAGGACTATGGCTACACCTTC.

The V and J genes are TRBV7-2 and TRBJ1-1, with unresolved D. This CDR3 comprises 13 residues. Germline V gives CDR1 SGHTA, CDR2 FQGNSA. Trimming left V 1 base short and J 3 bases short, with 6 bases between. CDR3 sequence reads: CASSLERDTEAFF. In DNA form, the CDR3 reads TGTGCCAGCAGCTTAGAGAGGGACACTGAAGCTTTCTTT.

The chain couples TRBV7-9 to TRBJ1-1; D is perhaps TRBD1 (6 bases). The V gene's germline CDR1 is SEHNR and CDR2 FQNEAQ (reference sequence). Trimming shortened V by 5 bases and J by 5 bases, and 15 bases separated the two germline ends. The CDR3 spans 14 residues. The chain's CDR3 is CASSQAGATTEAFF. Here the CDR3 DNA reads TGTGCCAGCAGCCAAGCAGGGGCTACTACTGAAGCTTTCTTT.

The rearrangement uses TRBV19 and TRBJ2-1, with 8 nucleotides matching TRBD2. CDR3 size: 16 residues. J was trimmed by 6 bases and V by 5 bases; bases with no gene match: 12. Per the germline V gene, CDR1 is LNHDA and CDR2 is SQIVND (reference sequence). CDR3 DNA sequence: TGTGCCAGTAGTCCGCTGGGGCGGGGGGTTCTCAATGAGCAGTTCTTC. Protein sequence: CASSPLGRGVLNEQFF. The variable domain in full, completed from reference TRBV19 and TRBJ2-1, reads DGGITQSPKYLFRKEGQNVTLSCEQNLNHDAMYWYRQDPGQGLRLIYYSQIVNDFQKGDIAEGYSVSREKKESFPLTVTSAQKNPTAFYLCASSPLGRGVLNEQFFGPGTRLTVL.

The chain has TRBV7-3 and TRBJ2-1; 11 nucleotides line up with TRBD1. V shed 5 bases, J shed 6 bases, and the junction held 3 bases outside the gene matches. The CDR3 has 14 amino acids. CDR1 is SGHTA and CDR2 is FQGTGA in the germline V gene. CDR3 DNA: TGTGCCAGCAGCCGGGACAGGGGGAGCAATGAGCAGTTCTTC. Translated: CASSRDRGSNEQFF.

The chain recombines TRBV12-3 or TRBV12-4 with TRBJ1-1; no firm D call. CDR3 size: 11 residues. Trimming shortened V by 4 bases and J by 9 bases, and 9 bases separated the two germline ends. The CDR3 spells CASSYGLQAFF. CDR3 coding DNA: TGTGCCAGCAGTTACGGATTACAAGCTTTCTTT.

V usage is TRBV4-2 and J usage is TRBJ2-7; perhaps D is TRBD1 or TRBD2 (5 bases each). The CDR3 loop spans 17 amino acids. From germline, CDR1 is LGHNA and CDR2 YNFKEQ. The ends were cut back, 1 base at V and 5 bases at J, with 21 bases in the middle. The CDR3 DNA sequence: TGTGCCAGCAGCCAAGCTTTAACACCCACGGGGCTCGACGAGCAGTACTTC. Residues: CASSQALTPTGLDEQYF.

In DNA form, the CDR3 reads TGTGCCAGCAGTTTGATCGGTAGGGGGATCTCTGGAAACACCATATATTTT. This codes for CASSLIGRGISGNTIYF. V and J are TRBV28 and TRBJ1-3, with D possibly TRBD1 on 6 matching bases. V lost 3 bases to trimming and J lost 0 bases, with 15 bases between them. The CDR3 is 17 amino acids. Germline loops: CDR1 MDHEN, CDR2 SYDVKM. The complete variable domain, with remaining parts taken from reference TRBV28 and TRBJ1-3, reads DVKVTQSSRYLVKRTGEKVFLECVQDMDHENMFWYRQDPGLGLRLIYFSYDVKMKEKGDIPEGYSVSREKKERFSLILESASTNQTSMYLCASSLIGRGISGNTIYFGEGSWLTVV.

V gene TRBV27 combines with J gene TRBJ2-2, with D unresolved. Trimming pared 6 bases from V and 3 bases from J, leaving 11 bases between. This CDR3 contains 14 residues. Germline CDR1 is MNHEY and CDR2 is SMNVEV (reference sequence). CDR3 DNA: TGTGCCAGCAGCTTAACTGGGGACACCGGGGAGCTGTTTTTT. Translated: CASSLTGDTGELFF.

The rearrangement joins TRBV7-3 to TRBJ2-3; a possible D gene is TRBD2 (6 bases). CDR1 and CDR2 (germline): SGHTA, FQGTGA. V was pared by 5 bases and J by 2 bases, with 11 bases between. This CDR3 is 14 amino acids long. The CDR3 nucleotides read TGTGCCAGCAGCCCGGGACTCCACACAGATACGCAGTATTTT. Its protein product is CASSPGLHTDTQYF.